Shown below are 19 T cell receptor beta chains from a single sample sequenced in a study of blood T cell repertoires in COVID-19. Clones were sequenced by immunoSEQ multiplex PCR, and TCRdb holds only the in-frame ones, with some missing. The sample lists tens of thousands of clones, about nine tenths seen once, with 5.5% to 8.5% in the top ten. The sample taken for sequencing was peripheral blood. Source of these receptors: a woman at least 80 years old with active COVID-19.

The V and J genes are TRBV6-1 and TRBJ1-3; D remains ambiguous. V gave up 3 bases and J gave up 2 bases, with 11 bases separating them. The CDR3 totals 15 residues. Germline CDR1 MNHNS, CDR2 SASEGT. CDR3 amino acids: CASSDGPTPGNTIYF. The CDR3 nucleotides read TGTGCCAGCAGTGATGGTCCCACTCCTGGAAACACCATATATTTT.

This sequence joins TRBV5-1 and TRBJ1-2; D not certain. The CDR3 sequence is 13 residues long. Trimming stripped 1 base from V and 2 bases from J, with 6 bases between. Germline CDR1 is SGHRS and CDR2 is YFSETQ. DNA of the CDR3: TGCGCCAGCAGCTTGAACAAGAACTATGGCTACACCTTC. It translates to CASSLNKNYGYTF.

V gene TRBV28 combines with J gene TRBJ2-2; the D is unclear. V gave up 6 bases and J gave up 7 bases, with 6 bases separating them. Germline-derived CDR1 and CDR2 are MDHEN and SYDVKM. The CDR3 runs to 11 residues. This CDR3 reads CASRMRGELFF. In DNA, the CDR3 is TGTGCCAGCAGGATGCGCGGGGAGCTGTTTTTT.

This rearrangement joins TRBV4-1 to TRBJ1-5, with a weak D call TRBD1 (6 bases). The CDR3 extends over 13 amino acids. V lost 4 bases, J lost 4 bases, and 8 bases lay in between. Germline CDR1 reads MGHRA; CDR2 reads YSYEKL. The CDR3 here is CASSPGQNQPQHF. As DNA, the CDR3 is TGCGCCAGCAGCCCCGGACAGAATCAGCCCCAGCATTTT.

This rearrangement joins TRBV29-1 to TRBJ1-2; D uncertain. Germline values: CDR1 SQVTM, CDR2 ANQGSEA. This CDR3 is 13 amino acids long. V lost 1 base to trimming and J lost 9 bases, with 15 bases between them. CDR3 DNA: TGCAGCGTTGAAGGCGGTATGGGAGGGAGCTACACCTTC. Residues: CSVEGGMGGSYTF. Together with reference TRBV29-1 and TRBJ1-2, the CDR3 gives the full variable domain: SAVISQKPSRDICQRGTSLTIQCQVDSQVTMMFWYRQQPGQSLTLIATANQGSEATYESGFVIDKFPISRPNLTFSTLTVSNMSPEDSSIYLCSVEGGMGGSYTFGSGTRLTVV.

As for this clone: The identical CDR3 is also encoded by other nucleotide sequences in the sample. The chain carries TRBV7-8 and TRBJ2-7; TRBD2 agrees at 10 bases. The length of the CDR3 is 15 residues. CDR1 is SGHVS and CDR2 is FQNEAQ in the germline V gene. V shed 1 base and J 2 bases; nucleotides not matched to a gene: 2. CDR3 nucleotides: TGTGCCAGCAGCTTAGGGACTAGCGGCACCTACGAGCAGTACTTC. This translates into CASSLGTSGTYEQYF.

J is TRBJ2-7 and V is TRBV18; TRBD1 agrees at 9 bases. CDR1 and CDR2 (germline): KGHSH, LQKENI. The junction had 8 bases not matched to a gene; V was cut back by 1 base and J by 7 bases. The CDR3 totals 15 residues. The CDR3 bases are TGTGCCAGCTCACCACTCCGGGACAGGGCTCCAGAGCAGTACTTC. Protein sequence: CASSPLRDRAPEQYF.

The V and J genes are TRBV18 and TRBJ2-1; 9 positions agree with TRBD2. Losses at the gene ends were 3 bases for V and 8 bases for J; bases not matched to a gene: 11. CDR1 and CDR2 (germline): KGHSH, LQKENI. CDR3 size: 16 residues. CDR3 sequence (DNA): TGTGCCAGCTCACCGGGGCTAGCGGGATTGGTAGATGAGCAGTTCTTC. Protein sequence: CASSPGLAGLVDEQFF. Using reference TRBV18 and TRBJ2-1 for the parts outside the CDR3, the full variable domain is NAGVMQNPRHLVRRRGQEARLRCSPMKGHSHVYWYRQLPEEGLKFMVYLQKENIIDESGMPKERFSAEFPKEGPSILRIQQVVRGDSAAYFCASSPGLAGLVDEQFFGPGTRLTVL.

The CDR3 reads CASSFNTKRGNTGELFF. CDR3 sequence (DNA): TGTGCCAGCAGCTTTAACACAAAGCGGGGGAACACCGGGGAGCTGTTTTTT. This chain joins TRBV7-9 and TRBJ2-2; 7 positions match TRBD2. J gave up 1 base and V 3 bases, and 8 bases lay outside the gene matches. The CDR3 is made up of 17 amino acids. The germline V gene has CDR1 SEHNR and CDR2 FQNEAQ (reference sequence).

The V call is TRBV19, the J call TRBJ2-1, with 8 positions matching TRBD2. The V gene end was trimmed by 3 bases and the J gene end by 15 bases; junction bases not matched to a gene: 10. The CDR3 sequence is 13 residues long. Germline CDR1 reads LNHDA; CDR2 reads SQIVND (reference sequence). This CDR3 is CASSITSGYGRFF. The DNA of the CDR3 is TGTGCCAGTAGTATTACTAGCGGATATGGTCGGTTCTTC.

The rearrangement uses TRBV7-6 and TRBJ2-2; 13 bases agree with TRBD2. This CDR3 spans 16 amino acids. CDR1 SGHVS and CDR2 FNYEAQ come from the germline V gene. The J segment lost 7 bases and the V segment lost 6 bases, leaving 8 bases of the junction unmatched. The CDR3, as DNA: TGTGCCAGCAGGGGACTAGCGGGGCCCCCGGGCGGGGAGCTGTTTTTT. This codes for CASRGLAGPPGGELFF.

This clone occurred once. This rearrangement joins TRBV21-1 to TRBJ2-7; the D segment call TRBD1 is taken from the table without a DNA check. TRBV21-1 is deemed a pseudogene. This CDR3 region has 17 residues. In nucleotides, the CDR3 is TGTGCCAGCAGCTTCGGAGGGACAGGGATTCGCTCCTACGAGCAGTACTTC. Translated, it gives CASSFGGTGIRSYEQYF.

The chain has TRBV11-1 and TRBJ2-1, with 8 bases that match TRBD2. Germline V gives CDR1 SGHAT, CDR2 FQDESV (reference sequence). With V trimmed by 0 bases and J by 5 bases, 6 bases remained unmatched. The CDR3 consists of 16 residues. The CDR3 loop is CASSLATSAVHNEQFF. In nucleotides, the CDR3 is TGTGCCAGCAGCTTAGCGACTAGCGCAGTTCACAATGAGCAGTTCTTC.

CDR3 sequence reads: CASSEIELDTQYF. The DNA of the CDR3 is TGTGCCAGCAGTGAAATCGAACTAGATACGCAGTATTTT. This chain joins TRBV2 and TRBJ2-3, with D unclear. The CDR3 consists of 13 residues. V lost 2 bases to trimming and J lost 5 bases, with 8 bases between them. Germline loops: CDR1 SNHLY, CDR2 FYNNEI.

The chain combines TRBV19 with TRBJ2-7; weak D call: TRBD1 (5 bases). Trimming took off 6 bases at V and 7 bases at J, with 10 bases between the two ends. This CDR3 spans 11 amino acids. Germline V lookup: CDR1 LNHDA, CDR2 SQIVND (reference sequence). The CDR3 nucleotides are TGTGCCAGTAGGGACAACCGAGAGCAGTACTTC. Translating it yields CASRDNREQYF.

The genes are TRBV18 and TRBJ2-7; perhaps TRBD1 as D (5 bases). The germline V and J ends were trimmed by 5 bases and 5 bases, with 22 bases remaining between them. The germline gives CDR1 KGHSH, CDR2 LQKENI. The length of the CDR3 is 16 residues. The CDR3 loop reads CASSMGQQTPPNEQYF. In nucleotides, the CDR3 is TGTGCCAGCTCAATGGGGCAACAGACCCCTCCCAACGAGCAGTACTTC.

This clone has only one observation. The CDR3 spells CASHLLRTSGSDTQYF. CDR3 nucleotides: TGTGCCAGCCACCTGTTGCGGACTAGCGGGTCGGATACGCAGTATTTT. The rearrangement joins TRBV2 to TRBJ2-3; 11 positions agree with TRBD2. The length of the CDR3 is 16 residues. Germline V gene data show CDR1 as SNHLY and CDR2 as FYNNEI. V shed 8 bases, J shed 6 bases, and the junction held 13 bases outside the gene matches.

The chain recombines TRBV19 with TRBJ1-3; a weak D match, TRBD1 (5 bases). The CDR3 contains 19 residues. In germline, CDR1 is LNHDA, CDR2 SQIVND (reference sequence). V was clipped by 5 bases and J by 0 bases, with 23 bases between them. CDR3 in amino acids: CASSVTGSRWADSGNTIYF. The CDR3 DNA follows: TGTGCCAGTAGTGTAACAGGCTCTCGGTGGGCCGACTCTGGAAACACCATATATTTT.

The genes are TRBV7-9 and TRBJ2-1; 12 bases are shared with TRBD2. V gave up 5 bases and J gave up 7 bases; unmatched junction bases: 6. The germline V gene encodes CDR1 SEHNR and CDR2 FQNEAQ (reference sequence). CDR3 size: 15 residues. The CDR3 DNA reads TGTGCCAGCAGCCAGACTAGCGGGAGTCTAAATGAGCAGTTCTTC. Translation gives CASSQTSGSLNEQFF.